The present entry profiles one TCR beta chain with its context. Per the study methods: Reference gene primers were amplified, and this amplification served to estimate nucleated cell counts. TCRdb's copy holds only in-frame clones and misses some; the assay was immunoSEQ multiplex PCR. V, J and clone size are taken as reported in that table, and D and trimming were inferred from the DNA itself. The sample holds about 83,000 clones, more than 75% seen once. CDR3 length: 13 residues. CDR1 is ENHRY, CDR2 SYGVKD, per germline. V was cut by 7 bases and J by 0 bases, with 9 bases left in between. This entry is derived from a study of blood T cell repertoires in COVID-19. Study in general: Acute-phase and convalescent COVID-19 samples originated in the United States, Italy and Spain. PBMCs, B-cell-depleted T cells, or T cells provided the cDNA or gDNA that made up the material.

This sequence joins TRBV10-3 and TRBJ1-1, with a tentative D call TRBD1 (5 bases). The sequence was collected from a woman of 80 years or more with active or convalescent COVID-19. Sequenced input: peripheral blood. CDR3 DNA: TGTGCCATCATGGGGACTTTGAACACTGAAGCTTTCTTT. This codes for CAIMGTLNTEAFF.